Listed below are T cell receptor beta chains from one sample, sequenced in a study of blood T cell repertoires in COVID-19. Measured with immunoSEQ multiplex PCR; TCRdb has only the in-frame clones, and not every one. The sample contains about 200,000 clones, 90% to 95% of which appear only once. The sequencing input was peripheral blood. The receptors were sampled from a man between 60 and 75 years old with COVID-19, enrolled during active disease. The CDR3 runs from the conserved cysteine through the conserved F or W. D genes are given only for firm matches. Clone size, where shown, is once, few, many, or a class for clones that have expanded.

abundance | d_gene | j_gene | v_gene | CDR3nt | CDR3aa
- | - | TRBJ2-3 | TRBV7-2 | TGTGCCAGCTCGCTCGTAGGGGCTGCGCAGTATTTT | CASSLVGAAQYF
- | TRBD2 | TRBJ2-3 | TRBV4-1 | TGCGCCAGCAGCACCACTAGCGGGAGGGTAGATACGCAGTATTTT | CASSTTSGRVDTQYF
- | - | TRBJ2-3 | TRBV2 | TGTGCCAGCAGTGACGTCAGGGGAAGGACAGATACGCAGTATTTT | CASSDVRGRTDTQYF
- | TRBD1 | TRBJ2-2 | TRBV19 | TGTGCCAGTAACCAGGGACAGGGAGTCATCGGGGAGCTGTTTTTT | CASNQGQGVIGELFF
- | - | TRBJ2-7 | TRBV20-1 | TGCAGTGCTAGTGTACAGGCGTCGAACTACGAGCAGTACTTC | CSASVQASNYEQYF
- | - | TRBJ2-4 | TRBV10-1 | TGCGCCAGCACTGTGGCCCGGGACAAAAAAAACATTCAGTACTTC | CASTVARDKKNIQYF
- | TRBD1 | TRBJ2-7 | TRBV9 | TGTGCCAGCAGCGTAGAACAGGGGGGCGAGCAGTACTTC | CASSVEQGGEQYF
- | TRBD2 | TRBJ2-1 | TRBV3-1/TRBV3-2 | TGTGCCAGCAGCCGCGGGGGGAATGAGCAGTTCTTC | CASSRGGNEQFF
- | - | TRBJ1-5 | TRBV28 | TGTGCCAGCAGTCGACTTAGCCAGCCCCAGCATTTT | CASSRLSQPQHF
- | - | TRBJ2-2 | TRBV9 | TGTGCCAGCAGCGTAGAGCGACTAATAAACACCGGGGAGCTGTTTTTT | CASSVERLINTGELFF
- | - | TRBJ1-1 | TRBV7-9 | TGTGCCAGCAGCTTAGAGGTCAGGGGCTCTAAAGCTTTCTTT | CASSLEVRGSKAFF
once | TRBD1 | TRBJ1-3 | TRBV2 | TGTGCCAGCAGTCCGGACAGGGGCCCTGGAAACACCATATATTTT | CASSPDRGPGNTIYF
- | TRBD1 | TRBJ2-2 | TRBV5-1 | TGCGCCAGCAGCGACGGGACAGGGACCGGGGAGCTGTTTTTT | CASSDGTGTGELFF
- | TRBD1 | TRBJ2-7 | TRBV12-3/TRBV12-4 | TGTGCCAGCAGCGCAGGGGGCGCGCAGTACTTC | CASSAGGAQYF
- | - | TRBJ1-1 | TRBV7-2 | TGTGCCAGCAGCTTAGCCGGGACACAGAACACTGAAGCTTTCTTT | CASSLAGTQNTEAFF
- | TRBD1 | TRBJ1-2 | TRBV20-1 | TGCAGTGCTAGTGACCGGGGGACAGGGTTCCCTGGCTACACCTTC | CSASDRGTGFPGYTF
- | TRBD1 | TRBJ1-4 | TRBV6-5 | TGTGCCAGCAGACAGGGGCGAAATGAAAAACTGTTTTTT | CASRQGRNEKLFF
- | - | TRBJ1-2 | TRBV30 | TGTGCCCGCCACCCGCCTGATAGAAACTATGGCTACACCTTC | CARHPPDRNYGYTF
- | - | TRBJ2-3 | TRBV30 | TGTGCCTGGAGCCCTGACTGGGATACGCAGTATTTT | CAWSPDWDTQYF
- | - | TRBJ2-2 | TRBV7-9 | TGTGCCAGCAGCGTCCTTAACACCGGGGAGCTGTTTTTT | CASSVLNTGELFF
- | TRBD2 | TRBJ2-1 | TRBV4-3 | TGCGCCAGCAGCCAAGTAGCGGGGAGCTCCTACAATGAGCAGTTCTTC | CASSQVAGSSYNEQFF
- | TRBD2 | TRBJ2-7 | TRBV7-8 | TGTGCCAGCTCATCTAGCGGATACTACGAGCAGTACTTC | CASSSSGYYEQYF
once | - | TRBJ2-3 | TRBV3-1/TRBV3-2 | TGTGCCAGCAGCCAGGGAAATGGGAGGCCAGATACGCAGTATTTT | CASSQGNGRPDTQYF
- | TRBD2 | TRBJ2-2 | TRBV10-1 | TGCGCCAGCAGTTGGGATACGACTAGCGGACTCGCGAACACCGGGGAGCTGTTTTTT | CASSWDTTSGLANTGELFF
- | TRBD1 | TRBJ1-1 | TRBV7-2 | TGTGCCAGCAGTCGACAGGGGATTGGAGAAGCTTTCTTT | CASSRQGIGEAFF
- | - | TRBJ1-1 | TRBV4-2 | TGTGCCAGCAGCCAAGAATATTCGGGCACTGAAGCTTTCTTT | CASSQEYSGTEAFF
- | TRBD2 | TRBJ2-7 | TRBV4-2 | TGTGCCAGCAGCCAAGAAGTAGCGGGAGGCATCGAGCAGTACTTC | CASSQEVAGGIEQYF
- | TRBD1 | TRBJ2-7 | TRBV28 | TGTGCCAGCAGTCTCCCCGGGACAGGGAACTACGAGCAGTACTTC | CASSLPGTGNYEQYF
- | TRBD1 | TRBJ2-2 | TRBV9 | TGTGCCAGCAGCGTAGAGATGGGACGAGAAGGGGGCTCCGGGGAGCTGTTTTTT | CASSVEMGREGGSGELFF
- | - | TRBJ1-4 | TRBV6-5 | TGTGCCAGCAGTTCGACAGGAGGAACTGAAAAACTGTTTTTT | CASSSTGGTEKLFF
once | TRBD1 | TRBJ1-2 | TRBV2 | TGTGCCAGCACCCCGGGACAGGCCCTCGATCTAGCTAACTATGGCTACACCTTC | CASTPGQALDLANYGYTF
- | TRBD1 | TRBJ2-7 | TRBV5-5 | TGTGCCAGCAGCTTACAGGGGGTCCCACGCCCGTCCGAGCAGTACTTC | CASSLQGVPRPSEQYF
- | - | TRBJ1-2 | TRBV30 | TGTGCCGGAGGTCGCGTACCCTCTAACTATGGCTACACCTTC | CAGGRVPSNYGYTF
- | - | TRBJ1-2 | TRBV6-1 | TGTGCCAGCAGTGAAAATCCGTCCGGGGGTGGCTACACCTTC | CASSENPSGGGYTF
- | TRBD2 | TRBJ2-1 | TRBV28 | TGTGCCAGCAGGAGAGGCGGGAGCGGGTCCTACAATGAGCAGTTCTTC | CASRRGGSGSYNEQFF
- | TRBD2 | TRBJ2-1 | TRBV4-2 | TGTGCCAGCAGCCAAGTAGGACTAGCGGGGGGACAGGTTAATGAGCAGTTCTTC | CASSQVGLAGGQVNEQFF
- | - | TRBJ1-1 | TRBV29-1 | TGCAGCGTTGAAGGACAAGTCATGAACACTGAAGCTTTCTTT | CSVEGQVMNTEAFF
- | - | TRBJ1-4 | TRBV19 | TGTGCCAGTAGACATGACAGCCTCCCCGAAAAACTGTTTTTT | CASRHDSLPEKLFF
- | - | TRBJ2-5 | TRBV18 | TGTGCCAGCTCACGAACGGGTGGAGGGGAGACCCAGTACTTC | CASSRTGGGETQYF
- | TRBD2 | TRBJ2-5 | TRBV29-1 | TGCAGCGTTGAAGGGGGCGGGAGGGGTCAGTACTTC | CSVEGGGRGQYF
once | TRBD2 | TRBJ2-2 | TRBV7-3 | TGTGCCAGCAGCTTAACCCCGGGACTAGACACCGGGGAGCTGTTTTTT | CASSLTPGLDTGELFF
- | TRBD1 | TRBJ2-7 | TRBV5-1 | TGCGCCAGCAGCATGACAGGGGGCTCCTACGAGCAGTACTTC | CASSMTGGSYEQYF
- | - | TRBJ2-5 | TRBV5-4 | TGTGCCAGCAGCTTTCCTGGGACTCAAGGGACCCAGTACTTC | CASSFPGTQGTQYF
- | - | TRBJ2-7 | TRBV7-2 | TGTGCCAGCAGCTTAGACGGAGCGAAGGTCAACGAGCAGTACTTC | CASSLDGAKVNEQYF
- | - | TRBJ1-2 | TRBV7-9 | TGTGCCAGCAACGATTCTGGGGGCGGCCGACCTAGAGGCTACACCTTC | CASNDSGGGRPRGYTF
- | TRBD2 | TRBJ2-1 | TRBV4-2 | TGTGCCAGCAGCCAAGTTGCGGGACTAGCGGGAGTATATGAGCAGTTCTTC | CASSQVAGLAGVYEQFF
- | TRBD1 | TRBJ1-5 | TRBV9 | TGTGCCAGCAGCGTAAGCGGGACAGGAAATCAGCCCCAGCATTTT | CASSVSGTGNQPQHF
- | TRBD1 | TRBJ2-3 | TRBV5-6 | TGTGCCAGCAGCTTCTGGGACAGGGACGCCCCAGATACGCAGTATTTT | CASSFWDRDAPDTQYF
- | TRBD2 | TRBJ2-1 | TRBV11-2 | TGTGCCAGCAGCTTTGTGCTAGCGGGGGGCGAGCAGTTCTTC | CASSFVLAGGEQFF
- | - | TRBJ2-1 | TRBV27 | TGTGCCAGCAGCACTACACGTACTAGGTTCGGTGAGCAGTTCTTC | CASSTTRTRFGEQFF
- | - | TRBJ2-2 | TRBV7-3 | TGTGCCAGCAGCCAGCCGGGGGACAGCTTCACCGGGGAGCTGTTTTTT | CASSQPGDSFTGELFF
once | TRBD2 | TRBJ2-7 | TRBV3-1/TRBV3-2 | TGTGCCAGCAGCCAGAGTCCGGGACTAGCGGGAGGGGGCTCTTTTGAGCAGTACTTC | CASSQSPGLAGGGSFEQYF
- | TRBD1 | TRBJ2-5 | TRBV9 | TGTGCCAGCAGCGCCGCAGCTGGACAGGCGGAGACCCAGTACTTC | CASSAAAGQAETQYF
- | TRBD2 | TRBJ2-1 | TRBV7-8 | TGTGCCAGCAGCTTAGCGTGGGCCGGGGGGTACAATGAGCAGTTCTTC | CASSLAWAGGYNEQFF
- | TRBD1 | TRBJ1-1 | TRBV7-2 | TGTGCCAGCAGCCCACAGGGGCGAGTATTTCTGGTCTTT | CASSPQGRVFLVF
- | TRBD1 | TRBJ1-6 | TRBV2 | TGTGCCAGCAGAGTCGCCTGGACAGGGAATTCACCCCTCCACTTT | CASRVAWTGNSPLHF
- | - | TRBJ2-5 | TRBV12-2 | TGTGCAAGTCACAGAGAGACAGGGGAGATGGGGACCCAGTACTTC | CASHRETGEMGTQYF
- | TRBD1 | TRBJ2-4 | TRBV30 | TGTGCCTGGAGCGGAGGGACAGGGAGAAACATTCAGTACTTC | CAWSGGTGRNIQYF
- | - | TRBJ1-2 | TRBV11-2 | TGTGCCAGCAGCTCTACCGGGAACTATGGCTACACCTTC | CASSSTGNYGYTF
once | - | TRBJ1-1 | TRBV30 | TGTGCCTGGAGTGATGACAGGAGAGGTACTGAAGCTTTCTTT | CAWSDDRRGTEAFF